The present T cell receptor (beta chain) was sequenced within a study of T cell responses to AZD1222 COVID-19 vaccine. Study-wide background: Timing groups of about 4 and about 12 weeks for second doses were pooled. Study findings and constraints: Rises in breadth and depth of Spike-specific TCRs came after two AZD1222 doses. The sample set comprised mostly white British donors with more females, and clonal diversity was possibly underestimated. Spike was spanned by vaccine-associated CD4 TCRs, with dominance at 160-218 and 743-854.

Method: immunoSEQ multiplex PCR; TCRdb's copy keeps in-frame clones and lacks some. The table shows under 130,000 clones, with 82% occurring only once. About this clone itself: The antigen is not known.

The V gene's germline CDR1 is SGHNT and CDR2 YENEEA. This CDR3 comprises 14 residues. The germline V and J ends were trimmed by 2 bases and 2 bases, with 9 bases remaining between them. This receptor was taken from an adult in good health. The chain couples TRBV11-3 to TRBJ1-2; D may be TRBD1 (5 bases). The input for sequencing was peripheral blood, taken on day 0 of AZD1222 vaccination. The CDR3 loop reads CASSLSPGNYGYTF. The CDR3 DNA sequence: TGTGCCAGCAGCTTAAGTCCAGGGAACTATGGCTACACCTTC.